What follows are 5 T cell receptor beta chains derived from one specimen sequenced in a study of regulatory T cells in long-lasting Graves disease. To make TCR beta libraries, researchers used iRepertoire HTBI primers and Arm-PCR of CDR3 regions. TCRdb itself ran the multiplex PCR reads through MiXCR, one entry per CDR3 protein. The data hold some 410,000 distinct CDR3 sequences, with about a sixth observed a single time. Time point described: newly diagnosed GD, antithyroid drugs for less than 3 months. The TCR library was made from RNA that had been extracted from PBMCs in TRIzol. A further study also used this sample, focusing on T cells in Graves' hyperthyroidism and ophthalmopathy.

The material was peripheral blood mononuclear cells (PBMCs), obtained at new diagnosis, from a patient treated with antithyroid drugs. These receptors came from a woman in her twenties or thirties with Graves disease.

This clonotype came up many times. V and J are TRBV28 and TRBJ2-3; a weak D match, TRBD2 (6 bases). With 5 bases removed from V and 2 bases from J, the gap between germline ends came to 17 bases. Germline CDR1 reads MDHEN; CDR2 reads SYDVKM. The length of the CDR3 is 16 residues. CDR3 sequence reads: CASSTLIGTFTDTQYF. CDR3 coding DNA: TGTGCCAGCAGTACCCTAATCGGGACTTTCACAGATACGCAGTATTTT.

This clonotype has at least ten counts. The chain carries TRBV6-2 or TRBV6-3 and TRBJ1-2; tentative D call: TRBD1 (6 bases). V was clipped by 0 bases and J by 4 bases, with 15 bases between them. Germline loops: CDR1 MNHEY, CDR2 SVGEGT. The CDR3 has 16 residues. The CDR3 region has the DNA TGTGCCAGCAGTTACTCGCCACAGGGTTTCGGCTATGGCTACACCTTC. It yields the protein CASSYSPQGFGYGYTF.

In this sample, this clonotype turned up a few times. This rearrangement joins TRBV25-1 to TRBJ2-1; 8 nucleotides line up with TRBD2. Trimming cost V 2 bases and J 1 base; bases outside gene matches: 13. In germline, CDR1 is MGHDK, CDR2 SYGVNS. This CDR3 is 19 amino acids long. CDR3 DNA: TGTGCCAGCAGTGAACCATTCCCATCGGGACTAGGGTCCTACAATGAGCAGTTCTTC. Amino acid sequence: CASSEPFPSGLGSYNEQFF.

The chain employs TRBV10-3 and TRBJ2-2, with D unresolved. Trimming shortened V by 2 bases and J by 0 bases, and 10 bases separated the two germline ends. Germline values: CDR1 ENHRY, CDR2 SYGVKD. CDR3 length: 16 residues. In DNA form, the CDR3 reads TGTGCCATCAGTGAGCGTGGAACAACGAACACCGGGGAGCTGTTTTTT. The encoded protein is CAISERGTTNTGELFF.

The chain uses TRBV6-2 or TRBV6-3 and TRBJ2-1; tentative D call: TRBD2 (6 bases). The J call could be wrong; TRBJ2-5 is a better fit for the DNA end. CDR1 MNHEY and CDR2 SVGEGT come from the germline V gene. This CDR3 spans 12 amino acids. CDR3 region: CANRLGVGSQYF. Written as DNA, the CDR3 is TGTGCCAACCGACTAGGTGTAGGATCCCAGTACTTC.